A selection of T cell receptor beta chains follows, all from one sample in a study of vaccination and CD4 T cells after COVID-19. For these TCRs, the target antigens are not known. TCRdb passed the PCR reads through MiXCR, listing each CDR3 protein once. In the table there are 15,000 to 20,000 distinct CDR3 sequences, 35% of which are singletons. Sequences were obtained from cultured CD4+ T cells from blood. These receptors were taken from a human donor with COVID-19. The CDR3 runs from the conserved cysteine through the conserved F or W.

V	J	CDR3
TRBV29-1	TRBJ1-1	CGVGGGMNTEAFF
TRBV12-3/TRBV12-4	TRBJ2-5	CASSLISGGTETQYF
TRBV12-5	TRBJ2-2	CASGWGGGAGELFF
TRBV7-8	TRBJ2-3	CASSFQWRDTRTDTQYF
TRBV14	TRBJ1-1	CASSQEAAGFITEAFF
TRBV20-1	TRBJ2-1	CSARTSGASSYNEQFF
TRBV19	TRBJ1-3	CASRDVSSGNTIYF
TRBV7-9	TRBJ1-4	CASSSLTGVNEKLFF
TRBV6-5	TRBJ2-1	CASSYGQSRNEQFF
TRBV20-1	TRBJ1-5	CSARGQISNQPQHF
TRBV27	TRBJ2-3	CASSLLRGGTDTQYF
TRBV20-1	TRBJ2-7	CSARRSGGGDEQYF
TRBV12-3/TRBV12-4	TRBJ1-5	CASSLWGTLSNQPQHF
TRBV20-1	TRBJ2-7	CSATPSLTGIYEQYF
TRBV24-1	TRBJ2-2	CATSAKNRGGTGELFF
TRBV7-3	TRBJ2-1	CASGLTSGGFNEQFF
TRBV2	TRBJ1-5	CASRADGNQPQHF
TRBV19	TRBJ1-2	CASKKTGVEGYTF
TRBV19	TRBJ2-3	CASSIGGVAGGNTQYF
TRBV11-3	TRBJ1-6	CASSLMGELDSPLHF
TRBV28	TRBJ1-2	CASSSQGAGEYGYTF
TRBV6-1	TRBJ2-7	CASSGVEDGEQYF
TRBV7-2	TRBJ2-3	CASSHDRGADTQYF
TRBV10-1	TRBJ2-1	CASSESSVGLASSYNEQFF
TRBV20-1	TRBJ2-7	CSYAATGISYEQYF
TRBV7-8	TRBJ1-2	CASSQEQGGDYGYTF
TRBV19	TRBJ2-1	CASSPRGGGNIEQFF
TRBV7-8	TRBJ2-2	CATRQESNTGELFF
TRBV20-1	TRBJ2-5	CSASRGQETQYF
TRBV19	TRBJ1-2	CASTYRDMAGYTF
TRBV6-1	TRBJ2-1	CSAKAPNEQFF
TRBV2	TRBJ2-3	CASKGGVATDTQYF
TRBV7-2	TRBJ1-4	CASSFYNRGLGEKLFF
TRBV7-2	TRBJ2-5	CASSRDRGQETQYF
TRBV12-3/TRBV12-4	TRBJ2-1	CASSLFQGGSNEQFF
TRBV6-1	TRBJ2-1	CASSVTRVNEQFF
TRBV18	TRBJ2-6	CASSPGSGANVLTF
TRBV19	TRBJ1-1	CATFSGGRIAFF
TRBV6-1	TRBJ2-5	CASIAGVSGGRETQYF
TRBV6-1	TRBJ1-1	CATKGQNAEAFF
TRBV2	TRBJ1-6	CASRAGLSPLHF
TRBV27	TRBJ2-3	CASTNPLAGGTDTQYF
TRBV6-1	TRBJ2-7	CASSKRGLAGSYEQYF
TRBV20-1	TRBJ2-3	CSAGVGASDTQYF
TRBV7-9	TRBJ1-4	CASSLVSQRRGKLFF
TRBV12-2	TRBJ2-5	CASRLALDKRGRSQETQYF
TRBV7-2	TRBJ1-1	CASSPTGGNTEAFF
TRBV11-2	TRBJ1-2	CASSLAPRKYGYTF
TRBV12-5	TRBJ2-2	CASGSPRLAGAGELFF
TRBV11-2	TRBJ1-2	CASSTSDGNYGYTF